These T cell receptor beta chains were read from a single sample in a study of blood T cell repertoires in COVID-19. Profiling relied on immunoSEQ multiplex PCR, and the TCRdb table lists in-frame clones only, not all of them. The profile shows around 60,000 clones, 80% to 85% of them singletons. The material sequenced was peripheral blood. The receptor set was obtained from a man aged 60 to 75 with COVID-19, enrolled during active disease. Each CDR3 is given with its conserved first and last residue. Each record gives: CDR3 length, J gene, clone size, D gene, V gene, CDR3 DNA, CDR3 protein. The D gene is left open where the match is weak. Clone size is given for some rows only: seen once, a few or many times, or a class if the clone is expanded.

length: 16
J: TRBJ2-1
size: .
D: TRBD2
V: TRBV2
DNA: TGTGCCAGCAGCCGCCAGAGCGGGAGGACGCACAATGAGCAGTTCTTC
CDR3: CASSRQSGRTHNEQFF

length: 14
J: TRBJ2-7
size: .
D: .
V: TRBV10-3
DNA: TGTGCCATCAGTGAGTCTCCTGGGGCATACGAGCAGTACTTC
CDR3: CAISESPGAYEQYF

length: 18
J: TRBJ1-5
size: .
D: TRBD1
V: TRBV2
DNA: TGTGCCAGCAGTTACTCCGGGACAGGGGGCTATAGCAATCAGCCCCAGCATTTT
CDR3: CASSYSGTGGYSNQPQHF

length: 15
J: TRBJ2-7
size: .
D: .
V: TRBV24-1
DNA: TGTGCCACCAGTGATTCGCGGCGGGGTGTTGGTGGGCAGTACTTC
CDR3: CATSDSRRGVGGQYF

length: 14
J: TRBJ1-2
size: .
D: .
V: TRBV6-5
DNA: TGTGCCAGCAGTTATACTTCAGGGGCGAATGGCTACACCTTC
CDR3: CASSYTSGANGYTF

length: 14
J: TRBJ2-5
size: .
D: TRBD1
V: TRBV19
DNA: TGTGCCAGTAGTCGACAGGGGGCAGGAGAGACCCAGTACTTC
CDR3: CASSRQGAGETQYF

length: 13
J: TRBJ2-7
size: .
D: .
V: TRBV29-1
DNA: TGCAGCGTCCGGAACTGGACAGTCTACGAGCAGTACTTC
CDR3: CSVRNWTVYEQYF

length: 18
J: TRBJ2-7
size: .
D: TRBD2
V: TRBV28
DNA: TGTGCCAGCAGGACGTCTAGCGGGAGGCGGTCCTCCTCCTACGAACAGTACTTC
CDR3: CASRTSSGRRSSSYEQYF

length: 12
J: TRBJ2-3
size: few
D: .
V: TRBV7-9
DNA: TGTGCCAGCAGCCCAGGGGCAGATACGCAGTATTTT
CDR3: CASSPGADTQYF

length: 12
J: TRBJ1-1
size: .
D: .
V: TRBV5-6
DNA: TGTGCCAGCAGTGGGGGGGTCAGTCTCGCTTTCTTT
CDR3: CASSGGVSLAFF

length: 15
J: TRBJ1-5
size: .
D: TRBD1
V: TRBV28
DNA: TGTGCCAGCAGTCCAGGGGGCCTTGGCAATCAGCCCCAGCATTTT
CDR3: CASSPGGLGNQPQHF

length: 13
J: TRBJ1-1
size: .
D: .
V: TRBV9
DNA: TGTGCCAGCAGCGCCAAATTGCAGGGTGAAGCTTTCTTT
CDR3: CASSAKLQGEAFF

length: 13
J: TRBJ2-5
size: .
D: .
V: TRBV7-7
DNA: TGTGCCAGCAGTATACAGGACCAAGAGACCCAGTACTTC
CDR3: CASSIQDQETQYF

length: 14
J: TRBJ2-1
size: .
D: .
V: TRBV28
DNA: TGTGCCAGTACCCAGTGGAGCTCCTACAATGAGCAGTTCTTC
CDR3: CASTQWSSYNEQFF

length: 14
J: TRBJ2-3
size: .
D: TRBD1
V: TRBV29-1
DNA: TGCAGCGTGCGAGGGACAGGGGGCGGAGATACGCAGTATTTT
CDR3: CSVRGTGGGDTQYF

length: 14
J: TRBJ2-1
size: .
D: TRBD2
V: TRBV2
DNA: TGTGCCAGCACTGAATGGCGGGAGAGTAATGAGCAGTTCTTC
CDR3: CASTEWRESNEQFF

length: 16
J: TRBJ2-4
size: .
D: TRBD2
V: TRBV7-2
DNA: TGTGCCAGCAGCTTAGAATCGACAGCGGGAGTCGACATTCAGTACTTC
CDR3: CASSLESTAGVDIQYF

length: 17
J: TRBJ2-1
size: .
D: .
V: TRBV4-1
DNA: TGCGCCAGCAGCCTCCTCGGGGGGCGCTTATCCTACAATGAGCAGTTCTTC
CDR3: CASSLLGGRLSYNEQFF

length: 13
J: TRBJ2-7
size: .
D: .
V: TRBV2
DNA: TGTGCCAGCAGTGAAAATGTAGCAAGCGGTGAGGGCTTC
CDR3: CASSENVASGEGF

length: 15
J: TRBJ1-4
size: .
D: .
V: TRBV10-1
DNA: TGCGCCAGCAGTGACGCCGGGCCGGAGGGTGAAAAACTGTTTTTT
CDR3: CASSDAGPEGEKLFF

length: 15
J: TRBJ2-7
size: once
D: TRBD2
V: TRBV19
DNA: TGTGCCAGTAGACTAGCGGGAGGGCCTTACTACGAGCAGTACTTC
CDR3: CASRLAGGPYYEQYF

length: 16
J: TRBJ1-4
size: many
D: .
V: TRBV29-1
DNA: TGCAGCGTTGGGGGCCTGAACAGGGAGAGTAGTGAAAAACTGTTTTTT
CDR3: CSVGGLNRESSEKLFF

length: 13
J: TRBJ1-5
size: .
D: TRBD1
V: TRBV19
DNA: TGTGCCAGTAGTCAGGGGGGCAATCAGCCCCAGCATTTT
CDR3: CASSQGGNQPQHF

length: 16
J: TRBJ2-1
size: .
D: TRBD2
V: TRBV5-1
DNA: TGCGCCAGCAGCTTGGAAGCCAGCGGGAGTATAAATGAGCAGTTCTTC
CDR3: CASSLEASGSINEQFF

length: 15
J: TRBJ2-3
size: .
D: TRBD1
V: TRBV30
DNA: TGTGCCTGGGAGTTTGGGGACAGGGGTGGGGATACGCAGTATTTT
CDR3: CAWEFGDRGGDTQYF

length: 16
J: TRBJ2-3
size: .
D: .
V: TRBV5-4
DNA: TGTGCCAGCAGCTTTTGGGGCCCGGCGGACACAGATACGCAGTATTTT
CDR3: CASSFWGPADTDTQYF

length: 15
J: TRBJ2-3
size: .
D: TRBD2
V: TRBV14
DNA: TGTGCCAGCAGCCAAATTCGGGGGGTGACAGATACGCAGTATTTT
CDR3: CASSQIRGVTDTQYF

length: 16
J: TRBJ1-3
size: .
D: .
V: TRBV9
DNA: TGTGCCAGCAGCGTAGATTCCAGGGCCTCTGGAAACACCATATATTTT
CDR3: CASSVDSRASGNTIYF

length: 13
J: TRBJ2-7
size: .
D: TRBD2
V: TRBV11-2
DNA: TGTGCCAGCAGCGAGACTAGCCCCCACGAGCAGTACTTC
CDR3: CASSETSPHEQYF

length: 14
J: TRBJ2-7
size: once
D: TRBD2
V: TRBV5-4
DNA: TGTGCCAGCAGCTTTAAGCGGGAGGGGTACGAGCAGTACTTC
CDR3: CASSFKREGYEQYF

length: 16
J: TRBJ2-7
size: .
D: TRBD2
V: TRBV19
DNA: TGTGCCAGTAGAACCCTCGTGGGCGGGGGAACTTACGAGCAGTACTTC
CDR3: CASRTLVGGGTYEQYF

length: 14
J: TRBJ2-1
size: .
D: TRBD2
V: TRBV9
DNA: TGTGCCAGCAGCGGACTAGCGGGACGGGTAGAGCAGTTCTTC
CDR3: CASSGLAGRVEQFF

length: 16
J: TRBJ1-6
size: .
D: .
V: TRBV18
DNA: TGTGCCAGCTCACCAGTCACAGGGCGGGATAATTCACCCCTCCACTTT
CDR3: CASSPVTGRDNSPLHF

length: 14
J: TRBJ1-5
size: few
D: TRBD1
V: TRBV28
DNA: TGTGCCAGCAGATCGGGACAGAGGACAGGGCCCCAGCATTTT
CDR3: CASRSGQRTGPQHF

length: 14
J: TRBJ2-7
size: .
D: TRBD2
V: TRBV3-1/TRBV3-2
DNA: TGTGCCAGCACCACTAGCGGGGGGGCTTCCGAGCAGTACTTC
CDR3: CASTTSGGASEQYF

length: 15
J: TRBJ1-5
size: .
D: TRBD1
V: TRBV6-5
DNA: TGTGCCAGCAGTTACGACAGGGGTGGCAATCAGCCCCAGCATTTT
CDR3: CASSYDRGGNQPQHF

length: 15
J: TRBJ2-1
size: .
D: TRBD2
V: TRBV28
DNA: TGTGCCAGCAGTTCTTCTAGCGGGGGGTACAATGAGCAGTTCTTC
CDR3: CASSSSSGGYNEQFF

length: 12
J: TRBJ2-1
size: .
D: .
V: TRBV4-2
DNA: TGTGCCAGCAGCCAAGCTAACAATGAGCAGTTCTTC
CDR3: CASSQANNEQFF

length: 13
J: TRBJ1-1
size: .
D: .
V: TRBV12-3/TRBV12-4
DNA: TGTGCCAGCACCCCGGTAAGATTTGCTGAAGCTTTCTTT
CDR3: CASTPVRFAEAFF

length: 13
J: TRBJ1-1
size: .
D: .
V: TRBV7-9
DNA: TGTGCCAGCAGCCCCGGGTCAAACACTGAAGCTTTCTTT
CDR3: CASSPGSNTEAFF

length: 15
J: TRBJ1-3
size: .
D: .
V: TRBV2
DNA: TGTGCCAGCAAGACCACAGGGACATCAGGAAACACCATATATTTT
CDR3: CASKTTGTSGNTIYF

length: 13
J: TRBJ2-3
size: once
D: TRBD2
V: TRBV3-1/TRBV3-2
DNA: TGTGCCAGCAGCCTTAGCGGGCCCGTGACGCAGTATTTT
CDR3: CASSLSGPVTQYF

length: 15
J: TRBJ1-1
size: .
D: .
V: TRBV6-4
DNA: TGTGCCAGCAGTGCCCCAGGGGTTGACGAGACTGAAGCTTTCTTT
CDR3: CASSAPGVDETEAFF

length: 16
J: TRBJ2-1
size: once
D: .
V: TRBV11-3
DNA: TGTGCCAGCAGCTTTAACCGCCGGGACACCAACAATGAGCAGTTCTTC
CDR3: CASSFNRRDTNNEQFF

length: 14
J: TRBJ1-5
size: .
D: .
V: TRBV2
DNA: TGTGCCAGCAGTGGGGGAGGAGGGAATCAGCCCCAGCATTTT
CDR3: CASSGGGGNQPQHF

length: 14
J: TRBJ1-1
size: .
D: .
V: TRBV27
DNA: TGTGCCAGCTTTCGTCGCGTCCAGAACACTGAAGCTTTCTTT
CDR3: CASFRRVQNTEAFF

length: 13
J: TRBJ2-7
size: .
D: TRBD1
V: TRBV5-1
DNA: TGCGCCAGCAGCAAGGGACAGGACTACGAGCAGTACTTC
CDR3: CASSKGQDYEQYF

length: 12
J: TRBJ2-1
size: .
D: .
V: TRBV5-1
DNA: TGCGCCAGCAGCCCGACACAGAATGAGCAGTTCTTC
CDR3: CASSPTQNEQFF